These T cell receptor beta chains were read from a single sample in a study of shared clonotypes between healthy human individuals. Sequencing was performed with immunoSEQ multiplex PCR; in TCRdb, only in-frame clones are kept and a portion is missing. The table records about 2.4 million clones, 93% of them present only once. The sequencing input was naive CD4+ T cells from PBMCs. Every receptor here comes from a man between 18 and 29 years old in good health. Some clones in this sample may be carry-over from other donors' samples. The CDR3 runs from the conserved cysteine through the conserved F or W. A D gene is named only where the DNA matches it firmly. A row's size may be missing; if present it is once, few, many or a size class.

j_gene: TRBJ1-1; v_gene: TRBV6-1; d_gene: -; abundance: once; CDR3aa: CASRLKASAEAFF; CDR3nt: TGTGCCAGCAGACTCAAGGCATCGGCGGAAGCTTTCTTT
j_gene: TRBJ1-1; v_gene: TRBV5-1; d_gene: -; abundance: few; CDR3aa: CASSFGGGYTEAFF; CDR3nt: TGCGCCAGCAGCTTTGGGGGCGGTTACACTGAAGCTTTCTTT
j_gene: TRBJ2-5; v_gene: TRBV28; d_gene: -; abundance: -; CDR3aa: CASSPPGRAGETQYF; CDR3nt: TGTGCCAGCAGTCCCCCTGGCAGGGCGGGAGAGACCCAGTACTTC
j_gene: TRBJ1-3; v_gene: TRBV4-1; d_gene: -; abundance: -; CDR3aa: CASSDKGTGNTIYF; CDR3nt: TGCGCCAGCTCGGATAAAGGCACGGGAAACACCATATATTTT
j_gene: TRBJ1-1; v_gene: TRBV27; d_gene: -; abundance: -; CDR3aa: CASSLYRVPEVGEAFF; CDR3nt: TGTGCCAGCAGTTTATACAGGGTCCCGGAGGTTGGTGAAGCTTTCTTT
j_gene: TRBJ1-1; v_gene: TRBV18; d_gene: -; abundance: -; CDR3aa: CASSENTEAFF; CDR3nt: TGTGCCAGCTCAGAGAACACTGAAGCTTTCTTT
j_gene: TRBJ1-1; v_gene: TRBV5-4; d_gene: -; abundance: -; CDR3aa: CASSSTSMGNTEAFF; CDR3nt: TGTGCCAGCAGCTCAACCTCGATGGGAAACACTGAAGCTTTCTTT
j_gene: TRBJ2-7; v_gene: TRBV6-6; d_gene: TRBD2; abundance: -; CDR3aa: CASTSGGLAGFYEQYF; CDR3nt: TGTGCCAGCACCTCAGGGGGACTAGCCGGGTTCTACGAGCAGTACTTC
j_gene: TRBJ2-1; v_gene: TRBV5-1; d_gene: TRBD2; abundance: -; CDR3aa: CASSLGAGGYNEQFF; CDR3nt: TGCGCCAGCAGCTTGGGAGCGGGAGGCTACAATGAGCAGTTCTTC
j_gene: TRBJ2-1; v_gene: TRBV13; d_gene: -; abundance: -; CDR3aa: CASSPQAPARELLSSYNEQFF; CDR3nt: TGTGCCAGCAGCCCCCAAGCTCCTGCGCGGGAACTCCTAAGCTCCTACAATGAGCAGTTCTTC
j_gene: TRBJ1-5; v_gene: TRBV28; d_gene: -; abundance: -; CDR3aa: CASSLRARVLNQPQHF; CDR3nt: TGTGCCAGCAGTTTACGGGCGAGGGTCCTCAATCAGCCCCAGCATTTT
j_gene: TRBJ1-2; v_gene: TRBV7-2; d_gene: TRBD1; abundance: -; CDR3aa: CASSLDRGSGYTF; CDR3nt: TGTGCCAGCAGCTTAGACAGGGGCAGTGGCTACACCTTC
j_gene: TRBJ2-4; v_gene: TRBV2; d_gene: TRBD2; abundance: -; CDR3aa: CASKPRLAGAKNIQYF; CDR3nt: TGTGCCAGCAAGCCCAGACTAGCGGGAGCCAAAAACATTCAGTACTTC
j_gene: TRBJ2-7; v_gene: TRBV27; d_gene: -; abundance: -; CDR3aa: CASSLYPTGTLEQYF; CDR3nt: TGTGCCAGCAGTTTATACCCGACAGGAACCCTCGAGCAGTACTTC
j_gene: TRBJ1-4; v_gene: TRBV4-3; d_gene: TRBD1; abundance: -; CDR3aa: CASSQATGGNEKLFF; CDR3nt: TGCGCCAGCAGCCAAGCGACAGGGGGCAATGAAAAACTGTTTTTT
j_gene: TRBJ2-1; v_gene: TRBV15; d_gene: TRBD2; abundance: -; CDR3aa: CATSSPRGGSSYNEQFF; CDR3nt: TGTGCCACCAGCAGTCCCCGGGGGGGGAGCTCCTACAATGAGCAGTTCTTC
j_gene: TRBJ2-3; v_gene: TRBV13; d_gene: -; abundance: -; CDR3aa: CASCVFTEGTDTQYF; CDR3nt: TGTGCCAGCTGCGTATTTACAGAGGGGACAGATACGCAGTATTTT
j_gene: TRBJ2-6; v_gene: TRBV9; d_gene: -; abundance: -; CDR3aa: CASSVGPVTTSGANVLTF; CDR3nt: TGTGCCAGCAGCGTCGGGCCCGTGACGACCTCTGGGGCCAACGTCCTGACTTTC
j_gene: TRBJ2-7; v_gene: TRBV18; d_gene: TRBD2; abundance: -; CDR3aa: CASSRPLASGSYEQYF; CDR3nt: TGTGCCAGCTCACGACCCCTGGCTAGCGGGAGTTACGAGCAGTACTTC
j_gene: TRBJ1-1; v_gene: TRBV6-5; d_gene: TRBD1; abundance: -; CDR3aa: CASSYYRGNTEAFF; CDR3nt: TGTGCCAGCAGTTACTACAGGGGGAACACTGAAGCTTTCTTT
j_gene: TRBJ1-5; v_gene: TRBV28; d_gene: -; abundance: -; CDR3aa: CASSPPPAGRSNQPQHF; CDR3nt: TGTGCCAGCAGTCCACCCCCCGCGGGGCGGAGCAATCAGCCCCAGCATTTT
j_gene: TRBJ1-2; v_gene: TRBV4-1; d_gene: -; abundance: -; CDR3aa: CASSQDPPRGFYGYTF; CDR3nt: TGCGCCAGCAGCCAAGACCCACCGAGGGGCTTCTATGGCTACACCTTC
j_gene: TRBJ1-1; v_gene: TRBV7-9; d_gene: -; abundance: -; CDR3aa: CASKRTQKTEAFF; CDR3nt: TGTGCCAGCAAGCGGACCCAGAAGACTGAAGCTTTCTTT
j_gene: TRBJ1-2; v_gene: TRBV7-3; d_gene: -; abundance: once; CDR3aa: CASSPQGTGGYTF; CDR3nt: TGTGCCAGCAGCCCTCAGGGGACCGGTGGCTACACCTTC
j_gene: TRBJ2-3; v_gene: TRBV10-3; d_gene: TRBD2; abundance: -; CDR3aa: CAISRMGGDTQYF; CDR3nt: TGTGCCATCAGCAGGATGGGGGGGGATACGCAGTATTTT
j_gene: TRBJ2-7; v_gene: TRBV5-1; d_gene: -; abundance: -; CDR3aa: CASSLAVGPGEQYF; CDR3nt: TGCGCCAGCAGCTTGGCCGTAGGTCCGGGAGAGCAGTACTTC
j_gene: TRBJ2-7; v_gene: TRBV19; d_gene: TRBD1; abundance: -; CDR3aa: CASSVSSNRDRDEQYF; CDR3nt: TGTGCCAGTAGTGTGAGTAGTAACCGGGACAGGGACGAGCAGTACTTC
j_gene: TRBJ1-1; v_gene: TRBV5-4; d_gene: -; abundance: -; CDR3aa: CASSFAGSVNTEAFF; CDR3nt: TGTGCCAGCAGCTTCGCCGGGTCGGTGAACACTGAAGCTTTCTTT
j_gene: TRBJ1-2; v_gene: TRBV5-1; d_gene: TRBD1; abundance: -; CDR3aa: CASSRGGSDYGYTF; CDR3nt: TGCGCCAGCAGCCGAGGGGGCTCGGACTATGGCTACACCTTC
j_gene: TRBJ1-2; v_gene: TRBV5-6; d_gene: TRBD1; abundance: -; CDR3aa: CASRSRQGPTGYTF; CDR3nt: TGTGCCAGCAGATCCAGACAGGGACCAACTGGCTACACCTTC
j_gene: TRBJ2-7; v_gene: TRBV28; d_gene: -; abundance: -; CDR3aa: CASSDQGYEQYF; CDR3nt: TGTGCCAGCAGTGATCAGGGGTACGAGCAGTACTTC
j_gene: TRBJ2-7; v_gene: TRBV18; d_gene: -; abundance: -; CDR3aa: CASSRNGAYYEQYF; CDR3nt: TGTGCCAGCTCACGAAACGGGGCGTACTACGAGCAGTACTTC
j_gene: TRBJ2-5; v_gene: TRBV5-4; d_gene: -; abundance: -; CDR3aa: CASSLGAGYQETQYF; CDR3nt: TGTGCCAGCAGCTTGGGGGCCGGCTACCAAGAGACCCAGTACTTC
j_gene: TRBJ1-2; v_gene: TRBV30; d_gene: TRBD1; abundance: -; CDR3aa: CAWTLSLQGANGYTF; CDR3nt: TGTGCCTGGACCCTCTCACTACAGGGGGCTAATGGCTACACCTTC
j_gene: TRBJ1-3; v_gene: TRBV15; d_gene: -; abundance: -; CDR3aa: CATTLGPGTNGNTIYF; CDR3nt: TGTGCCACCACTCTAGGGCCGGGGACTAATGGAAACACCATATATTTT
j_gene: TRBJ2-1; v_gene: TRBV20-1; d_gene: TRBD1; abundance: -; CDR3aa: CSAKDRVSNFF; CDR3nt: TGCAGTGCAAAAGACAGGGTAAGCAATTTCTTC
j_gene: TRBJ2-1; v_gene: TRBV19; d_gene: -; abundance: -; CDR3aa: CASSTWGVHEQFF; CDR3nt: TGTGCCAGTAGTACGTGGGGAGTTCATGAGCAGTTCTTC
j_gene: TRBJ2-1; v_gene: TRBV25-1; d_gene: TRBD2; abundance: -; CDR3aa: CASSDNQILTSAPVVF; CDR3nt: TGTGCCAGCAGTGACAATCAAATACTTACTAGCGCCCCTGTAGTCTTC
j_gene: TRBJ2-1; v_gene: TRBV6-5; d_gene: -; abundance: -; CDR3aa: CASSYSHSPGGEQFF; CDR3nt: TGTGCCAGCAGTTACTCGCACTCCCCCGGCGGTGAGCAGTTCTTC
j_gene: TRBJ2-3; v_gene: TRBV5-4; d_gene: -; abundance: -; CDR3aa: CASSSVVYTDTQYF; CDR3nt: TGTGCCAGCAGCTCGGTAGTCTACACAGATACGCAGTATTTT
j_gene: TRBJ1-5; v_gene: TRBV18; d_gene: TRBD1; abundance: -; CDR3aa: CASSKTGSYQPQHF; CDR3nt: TGTGCCAGCTCAAAGACAGGGTCATACCAGCCCCAGCATTTT
j_gene: TRBJ1-1; v_gene: TRBV7-6; d_gene: -; abundance: -; CDR3aa: CASSLGLSGGDTEAFF; CDR3nt: TGTGCCAGCAGCTTAGGGCTTAGTGGAGGGGACACTGAAGCTTTCTTT
j_gene: TRBJ1-1; v_gene: TRBV10-3; d_gene: -; abundance: -; CDR3aa: CAIRETRDTEAFF; CDR3nt: TGTGCCATCAGGGAGACTAGGGATACTGAAGCTTTCTTT
j_gene: TRBJ2-1; v_gene: TRBV10-3; d_gene: TRBD2; abundance: once; CDR3aa: CAISESTSGDPYNEQFF; CDR3nt: TGTGCCATCAGTGAGTCGACTAGCGGTGATCCCTACAATGAGCAGTTCTTC
j_gene: TRBJ1-2; v_gene: TRBV9; d_gene: TRBD1; abundance: once; CDR3aa: CASSAEPGQGIYGYTF; CDR3nt: TGTGCCAGCAGCGCCGAGCCGGGACAGGGGATCTATGGCTACACCTTC
j_gene: TRBJ1-5; v_gene: TRBV19; d_gene: -; abundance: -; CDR3aa: CASSPGVSNQPQHF; CDR3nt: TGTGCCAGTTCTCCTGGGGTGAGCAATCAGCCCCAGCATTTT
j_gene: TRBJ2-7; v_gene: TRBV30; d_gene: -; abundance: -; CDR3aa: CAWSWGYEQYF; CDR3nt: TGTGCCTGGAGCTGGGGGTACGAGCAGTACTTC